These T cell receptor beta chains were read from a single sample in a study of cytomegalovirus exposure and HLA in healthy donors. Using immunoSEQ multiplex PCR, the repertoire was profiled, and TCRdb retains in-frame clones only, with some absent. Of about 150,000 clones in the sample, about three quarters are singletons; the top ten hold about 13%. The sample comprised PBMCs. All receptors derive from a man aged 40-49 years in good health and CMV-seropositive. Each CDR3 is given with its conserved first and last residue. A D gene is named only where the DNA matches it firmly. A row's size may be missing; if present it is once, few, many or a size class.

>.|TRBV6-1|TRBJ2-3|.
TGTGCCAGCAGTGAAGGGGTAGAGGCAGATACGCAGTATTTT
CASSEGVEADTQYF
>.|TRBV2|TRBJ2-6|.
TGTGCCAAAAAGACTGCTGGGGCCAACGTCCTGACTTTC
CAKKTAGANVLTF
>TRBD2|TRBV15|TRBJ2-7|.
TGTGCCACGAGGGCTAGCGGGGCCTACGAGCAGTACTTC
CATRASGAYEQYF
>.|TRBV9|TRBJ2-2|once
TGTGCCAGCAGCGTAGATGTGGGGGGTCGGTACACCGGGGAGCTGTTTTTT
CASSVDVGGRYTGELFF
>TRBD2|TRBV9|TRBJ2-2|once
TGTGCCAGCAGCGTCACTAGCGCCGGGGAGCTGTTTTTT
CASSVTSAGELFF
>.|TRBV7-2|TRBJ1-1|.
TGTGCCAGCAGCCGGCGGAGAGTCACTGAAGCTTTCTTT
CASSRRRVTEAFF
>.|TRBV29-1|TRBJ1-2|few
TGCAGCGTTGGGCCAGACTATGGCTACACCTTC
CSVGPDYGYTF
>TRBD1|TRBV28|TRBJ1-2|.
TGTGCCAGCAGTTTCAGGGGGCATGGCTACACCTTC
CASSFRGHGYTF
>.|TRBV10-3|TRBJ2-2|once
TGTGCCATCAGTGGACAGGCCGACCCCGGGGAGCTGTTTTTT
CAISGQADPGELFF
>.|TRBV18|TRBJ1-3|.
TGTGCCAGCTCACCTCCAGGAGGATCATTCTCTGGAAACACCATATATTTT
CASSPPGGSFSGNTIYF
>.|TRBV10-1|TRBJ2-1|.
TGCGCCAGCAGTGAAGGTGCGGGCTCGCAGTTCTTC
CASSEGAGSQFF
>TRBD1|TRBV11-3|TRBJ2-7|.
TGTGCCAGCAGCTTATCAGGGGGCGAGCAGTACTTC
CASSLSGGEQYF
>.|TRBV13|TRBJ2-5|once
TGTGCCAGCAGCCTGGGGGGTGTCCAAGAGACCCAGTACTTC
CASSLGGVQETQYF
>.|TRBV11-2|TRBJ2-7|.
TGTGCCAGCAGCACAAGACGGGGTTCCTACGAGCAGTACTTC
CASSTRRGSYEQYF
>TRBD2|TRBV19|TRBJ2-5|.
TGTGCCAGTAGTCCCACTAGCGGGCAAGAGACCCAGTACTTC
CASSPTSGQETQYF
>.|TRBV5-4|TRBJ2-7|.
TGTGCCAGCAGCTTCGACTTGAGCTCCTACGAGCAGTACTTC
CASSFDLSSYEQYF
>TRBD2|TRBV7-8|TRBJ2-5|.
TGTGCCAGCAGCCCTACGGGGGTAGCGGGAGTACAAGAGACCCAGTACTTC
CASSPTGVAGVQETQYF
>TRBD1|TRBV2|TRBJ1-1|.
TGTGCCAGCAGTGAAAACAGGGGATACACTGAAGCTTTCTTT
CASSENRGYTEAFF
>.|TRBV10-1|TRBJ1-5|.
TGCGCCAGCAGGGAAGACAGCCAGGGGAGTCAGCCCCAGCATTTT
CASREDSQGSQPQHF
>.|TRBV15|TRBJ2-2|.
TGTGCCACCAGCAGGACCCCTCGGGGGAACACCGGGGAGCTGTTTTTT
CATSRTPRGNTGELFF
>.|TRBV25-1|TRBJ1-6|few
TGTGCCAGCAGTGAATTATCTACCTATAATTCACCCCTCCACTTT
CASSELSTYNSPLHF
>TRBD2|TRBV19|TRBJ2-2|.
TGTGCCAGTACCCCACTAGCGGGAGCCGGGGAGCTGTTTTTT
CASTPLAGAGELFF
>.|TRBV4-3|TRBJ2-1|.
TGCGCCAGCAGCCAAGGGGGGGGCGGAGGCAAGAATGAGCAGTTCTTC
CASSQGGGGGKNEQFF
>.|TRBV2|TRBJ2-2|.
TGTGCCAGCAGTGGCGAGCACGGGGAGCTGTTTTTT
CASSGEHGELFF
>.|TRBV19|TRBJ2-1|.
TGTGCCAGTAGTATTTTGAGCCCCTACAATGAGCAGTTCTTC
CASSILSPYNEQFF
>.|TRBV19|TRBJ1-5|.
TGTGCCAGTAATTCCGGGGGTCAGCCCCAGCATTTT
CASNSGGQPQHF
>TRBD2|TRBV4-3|TRBJ2-7|.
TGCGCCAGCAGCCAAGAACTAGCGGACCGTTACGAGCAGTACTTC
CASSQELADRYEQYF
>.|TRBV18|TRBJ1-1|.
TGTGCCAGCTCTTCAGGGCTGTGGACTGAAGCTTTCTTT
CASSSGLWTEAFF
>.|TRBV7-2|TRBJ2-7|.
TGTGCCAGCAGCGCACAAAGTCGAGAGCAGTACTTC
CASSAQSREQYF
>.|TRBV9|TRBJ2-5|.
TGTGCCAGCAGCGTAGATCTAGGCCCCCAAGAGACCCAGTACTTC
CASSVDLGPQETQYF
>TRBD2|TRBV10-1|TRBJ2-4|.
TGCGCCAGCAGCAGGGATCCGGGAGGACCCGGAAACATTCAGTACTTC
CASSRDPGGPGNIQYF
>TRBD1|TRBV4-3|TRBJ2-7|.
TGCGCCAGCAGCCGTGGGACAGGCTCCTACGAGCAGTACTTC
CASSRGTGSYEQYF
>.|TRBV7-9|TRBJ2-7|.
TGTGCCAGCAGCTTAATGAGCGACGGCGAGCAGTACTTC
CASSLMSDGEQYF
>TRBD2|TRBV4-3|TRBJ2-3|once
TGCGCCAGCAGCCAAGACCTAGCGGGAGAATCGGATACGCAGTATTTT
CASSQDLAGESDTQYF
>TRBD2|TRBV5-1|TRBJ2-2|.
TGCGCCAGCAGTCTGACTAGCGGGAGAGGGGCCGGGGAGCTGTTTTTT
CASSLTSGRGAGELFF
>.|TRBV5-1|TRBJ2-7|.
TGCGCCAGCAGCTATTCATCGGGGAGCGAGCAGTACTTC
CASSYSSGSEQYF
>TRBD1|TRBV7-9|TRBJ1-1|once
TGTGCCAGCAGCTTAGGCAGGGGGCCCACTGAAGCTTTCTTT
CASSLGRGPTEAFF
>.|TRBV11-2|TRBJ2-5|.
TGTGCCAGCAGCTTAGTCGGGCTTAGCGCGACCCAGTACTTC
CASSLVGLSATQYF
>TRBD2|TRBV11-2|TRBJ2-1|once
TGTGCCAGCTCTCCTAGCGGAGCCAACAATGAGCAGTTCTTC
CASSPSGANNEQFF
>TRBD2|TRBV11-2|TRBJ2-7|.
TGTGCCAGCAGCTTAGATAAGGGACTAGAGGTCGAGCAGTACTTC
CASSLDKGLEVEQYF
>TRBD1|TRBV4-2|TRBJ2-7|once
TGTGCCAGCAGCCAAGTGGCGGACAGGGGCGAGTACGAGCAGTACTTC
CASSQVADRGEYEQYF
>TRBD2|TRBV5-1|TRBJ2-2|.
TGCGCCAGCAGCTTGGGGGACTACGCGAACACCGGGGAGCTGTTTTTT
CASSLGDYANTGELFF
>.|TRBV28|TRBJ2-2|few
TGTGCCAGCAGCCCAGACTGGAACACCGGGGAGCTGTTTTTT
CASSPDWNTGELFF
>TRBD2|TRBV2|TRBJ2-3|.
TGTGCCAGCAGTGAGGATCTAGCGGGAGGTGCAGATACGCAGTATTTT
CASSEDLAGGADTQYF
>TRBD1|TRBV5-1|TRBJ2-1|once
TGCGCCAGCAGACCCGGGACAGGGGCTGGAGGGGAGCAGTTCTTC
CASRPGTGAGGEQFF
>.|TRBV4-3|TRBJ2-7|.
TGCGCCAGCAGCCAAGGGACTGACTACGAGCAGTACTTC
CASSQGTDYEQYF
>.|TRBV4-1|TRBJ2-3|.
TGCGCCAGCAGCCAAGGCGGGGCGAGTACAGATACGCAGTATTTT
CASSQGGASTDTQYF
>.|TRBV2|TRBJ2-7|.
TGTGCCAGCAACGGAGAGACTTACCCCTACGAGCAGTACTTC
CASNGETYPYEQYF
>.|TRBV6-1|TRBJ2-1|.
TGTGCCAGCAGTGAACTGGACTACTCCTACAATGAGCAGTTCTTC
CASSELDYSYNEQFF
>TRBD2|TRBV7-9|TRBJ2-7|.
TGTGCCAGCAGCTTAGAGGGCGGGAGCTACGAGCAGTACTTC
CASSLEGGSYEQYF
>.|TRBV21-1|TRBJ2-7|.
TGTGCCAGCAGCGAGCGGACTAGCTGCGAGCAGTACTTC
CASSERTSCEQYF
>TRBD2|TRBV5-1|TRBJ2-1|.
TGCGCCAGCAGCCCTAGCGGGAGGACTGAAGAGCAGTTCTTC
CASSPSGRTEEQFF
>.|TRBV9|TRBJ2-3|.
TGTGCCAGCAGCGTAGGACTAGTCGACACAGATACGCAGTATTTT
CASSVGLVDTDTQYF
>.|TRBV6-1|TRBJ1-5|.
TGTGCCAGCAGCCGGCAGGCGGGCGATCAGCCCCAGCATTTT
CASSRQAGDQPQHF
>TRBD1|TRBV6-1|TRBJ1-1|.
TGTGCCAGCAGTGAAAGGGACAGGGGAAAAGCTTTCTTT
CASSERDRGKAFF
>.|TRBV2|TRBJ2-7|.
TGTGCCAGCACCGCCTTAGTCCCCTACGAGCAGTACTTC
CASTALVPYEQYF
>TRBD1|TRBV5-4|TRBJ1-4|.
TGTGCCAGCAGCCACAACAGGGGGGCGGATGAAAAACTGTTTTTT
CASSHNRGADEKLFF